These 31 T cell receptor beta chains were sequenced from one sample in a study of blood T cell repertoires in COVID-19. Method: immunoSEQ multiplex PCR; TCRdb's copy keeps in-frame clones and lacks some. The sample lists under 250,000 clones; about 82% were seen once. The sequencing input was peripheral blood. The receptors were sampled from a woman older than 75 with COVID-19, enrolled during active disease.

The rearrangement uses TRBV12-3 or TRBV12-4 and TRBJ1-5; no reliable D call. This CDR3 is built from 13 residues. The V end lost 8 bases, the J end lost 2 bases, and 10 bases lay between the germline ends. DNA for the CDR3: TGTGCCAGCGGGATGGGAGGCAATCAGCCCCAGCATTTT. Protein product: CASGMGGNQPQHF.

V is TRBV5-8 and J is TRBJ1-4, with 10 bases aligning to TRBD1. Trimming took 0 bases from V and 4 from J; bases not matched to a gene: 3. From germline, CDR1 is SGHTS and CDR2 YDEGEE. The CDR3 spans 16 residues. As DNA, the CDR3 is TGTGCCAGCAGCTTGGGACAGGGGGCTAGTAATGAAAAACTGTTTTTT. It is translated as CASSLGQGASNEKLFF.

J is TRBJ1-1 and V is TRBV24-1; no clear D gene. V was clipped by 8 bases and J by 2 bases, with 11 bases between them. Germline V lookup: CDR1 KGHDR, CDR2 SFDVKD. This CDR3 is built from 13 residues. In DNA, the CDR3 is TGTGCCACCATGGCGTCGGGAAACACTGAAGCTTTCTTT. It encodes CATMASGNTEAFF.

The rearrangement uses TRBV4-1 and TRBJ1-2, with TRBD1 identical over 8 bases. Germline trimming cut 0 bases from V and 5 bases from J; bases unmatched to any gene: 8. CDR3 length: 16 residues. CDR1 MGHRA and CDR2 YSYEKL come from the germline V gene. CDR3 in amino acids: CASSQEGQGAFYGYTF. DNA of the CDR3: TGCGCCAGCAGCCAAGAGGGGCAGGGGGCGTTTTATGGCTACACCTTC.

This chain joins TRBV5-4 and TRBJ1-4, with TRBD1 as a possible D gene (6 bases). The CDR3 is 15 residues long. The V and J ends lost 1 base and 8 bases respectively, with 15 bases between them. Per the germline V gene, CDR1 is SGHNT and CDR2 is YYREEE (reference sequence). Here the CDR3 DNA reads TGTGCCAGCAGCTTGCTGCAGGACAGAGGGGAAAAACTGTTTTTT. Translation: CASSLLQDRGEKLFF.

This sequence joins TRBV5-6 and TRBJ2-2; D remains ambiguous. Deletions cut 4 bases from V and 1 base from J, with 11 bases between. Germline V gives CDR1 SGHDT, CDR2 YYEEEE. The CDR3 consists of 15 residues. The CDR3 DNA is TGTGCCAGCAGCCAAGACATGGGGAACACCGGGGAGCTGTTTTTT. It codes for CASSQDMGNTGELFF.

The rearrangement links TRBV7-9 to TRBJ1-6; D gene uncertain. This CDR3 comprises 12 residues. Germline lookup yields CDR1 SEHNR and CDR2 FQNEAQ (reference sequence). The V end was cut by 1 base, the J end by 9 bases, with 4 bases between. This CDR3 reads CASSLVSSPLHF. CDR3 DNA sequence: TGTGCCAGCAGCTTAGTCTCTTCACCCCTCCACTTT.

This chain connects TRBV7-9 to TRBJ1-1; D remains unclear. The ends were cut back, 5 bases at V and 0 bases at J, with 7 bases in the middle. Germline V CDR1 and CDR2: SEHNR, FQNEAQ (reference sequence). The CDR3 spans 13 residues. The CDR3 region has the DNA TGTGCCAGCAGCCGACTCCTGAACACTGAAGCTTTCTTT. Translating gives CASSRLLNTEAFF.

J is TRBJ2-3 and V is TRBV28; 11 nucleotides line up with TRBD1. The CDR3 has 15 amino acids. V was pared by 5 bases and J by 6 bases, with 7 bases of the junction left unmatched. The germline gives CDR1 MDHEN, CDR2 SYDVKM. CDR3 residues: CASSIPGQGVDTQYF. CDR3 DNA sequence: TGTGCCAGCAGTATCCCGGGACAGGGGGTGGATACGCAGTATTTT.

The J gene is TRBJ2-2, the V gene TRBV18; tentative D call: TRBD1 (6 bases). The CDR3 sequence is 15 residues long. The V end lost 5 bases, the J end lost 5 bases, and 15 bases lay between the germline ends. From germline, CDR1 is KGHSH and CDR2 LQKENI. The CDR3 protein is CASSDGTPGTGELFF. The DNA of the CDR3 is TGTGCCAGCTCAGATGGGACACCGGGAACCGGGGAGCTGTTTTTT.

The CDR3 nucleotides are TGTGCCAGCAGAGAACTAGCGAATCACCAGTACTTC. This encodes CASRELANHQYF. This chain links TRBV7-8 with TRBJ2-5, with 7 positions matching TRBD2. V shed 6 bases and J 10 bases; nucleotides not matched to a gene: 8. The CDR3 sequence is 12 residues long. Germline assignment: CDR1 SGHVS and CDR2 FQNEAQ.

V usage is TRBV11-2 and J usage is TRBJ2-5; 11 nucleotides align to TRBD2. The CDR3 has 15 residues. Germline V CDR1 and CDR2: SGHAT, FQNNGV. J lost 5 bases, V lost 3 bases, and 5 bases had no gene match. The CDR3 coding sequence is TGTGCCAGCAGCTTTACCATAGCGGGGGGGGAGACCCAGTACTTC. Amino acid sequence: CASSFTIAGGETQYF.

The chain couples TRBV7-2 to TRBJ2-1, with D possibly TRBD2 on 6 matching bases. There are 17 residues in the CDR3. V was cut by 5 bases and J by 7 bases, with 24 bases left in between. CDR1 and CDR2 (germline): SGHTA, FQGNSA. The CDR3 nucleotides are TGTGCCAGCAGCCCCCGTCCCGGGACTTGGCGTTCGAATGAGCAGTTCTTC. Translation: CASSPRPGTWRSNEQFF. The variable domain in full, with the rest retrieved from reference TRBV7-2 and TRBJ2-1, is GAGVSQSPSNKVTEKGKDVELRCDPISGHTALYWYRQSLGQGLEFLIYFQGNSAPDKSGLPSDRFSAERTGGSVSTLTIQRTQQEDSAVYLCASSPRPGTWRSNEQFFGPGTRLTVL.

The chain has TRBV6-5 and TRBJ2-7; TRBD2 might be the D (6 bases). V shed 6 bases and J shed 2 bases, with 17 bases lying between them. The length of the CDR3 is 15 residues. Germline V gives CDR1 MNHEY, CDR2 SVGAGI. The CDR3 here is CASRKEGLSAYEQYF. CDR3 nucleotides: TGTGCCAGCAGAAAGGAGGGTCTATCAGCCTACGAGCAGTACTTC.

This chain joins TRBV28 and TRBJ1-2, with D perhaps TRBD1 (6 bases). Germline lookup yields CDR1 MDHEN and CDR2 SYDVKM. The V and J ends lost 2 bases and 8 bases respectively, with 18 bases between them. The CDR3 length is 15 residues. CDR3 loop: CASSLRSRGGRGYTF. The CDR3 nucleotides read TGTGCCAGCAGTTTACGAAGTAGGGGGGGAAGGGGCTACACCTTC.

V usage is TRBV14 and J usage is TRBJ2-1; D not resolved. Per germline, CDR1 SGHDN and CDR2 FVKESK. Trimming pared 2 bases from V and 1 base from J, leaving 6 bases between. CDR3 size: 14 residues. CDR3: CASSQFRSYNEQFF. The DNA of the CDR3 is TGTGCCAGCAGCCAATTCCGGTCCTACAATGAGCAGTTCTTC.

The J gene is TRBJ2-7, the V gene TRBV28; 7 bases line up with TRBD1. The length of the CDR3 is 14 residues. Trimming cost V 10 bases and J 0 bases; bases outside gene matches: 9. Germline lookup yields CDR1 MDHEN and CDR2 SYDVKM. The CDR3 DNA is TGTGCCATCCGCCCCGGGACAGCCTCCTACGAGCAGTACTTC. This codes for CAIRPGTASYEQYF.

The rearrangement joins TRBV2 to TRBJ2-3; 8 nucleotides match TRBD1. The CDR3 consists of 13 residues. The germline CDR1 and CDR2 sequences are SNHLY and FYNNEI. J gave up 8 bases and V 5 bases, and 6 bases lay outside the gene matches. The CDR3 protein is CASSREDRATQYF. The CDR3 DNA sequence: TGTGCCAGCAGTCGAGAGGACAGGGCTACGCAGTATTTT. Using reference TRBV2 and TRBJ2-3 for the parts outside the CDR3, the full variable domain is EPEVTQTPSHQVTQMGQEVILRCVPISNHLYFYWYRQILGQKVEFLVSFYNNEISEKSEIFDDQFSVERPDGSNFTLKIRSTKLEDSAMYFCASSREDRATQYFGPGTRLTVL.

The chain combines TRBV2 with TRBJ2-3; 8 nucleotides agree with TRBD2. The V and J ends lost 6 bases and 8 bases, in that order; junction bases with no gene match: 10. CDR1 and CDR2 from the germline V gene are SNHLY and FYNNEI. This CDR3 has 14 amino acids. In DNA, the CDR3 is TGTGCCAGCAGGGTAGCGGGGTCGCGGGGTACGCAGTATTTT. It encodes CASRVAGSRGTQYF.

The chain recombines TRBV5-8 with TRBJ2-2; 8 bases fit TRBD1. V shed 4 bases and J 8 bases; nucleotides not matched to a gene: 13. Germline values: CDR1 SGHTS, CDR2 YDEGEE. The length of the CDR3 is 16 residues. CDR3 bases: TGTGCCAGCAGCCGGACGACAGGGGCGCGACTTGGGGAGCTGTTTTTT. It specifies CASSRTTGARLGELFF.

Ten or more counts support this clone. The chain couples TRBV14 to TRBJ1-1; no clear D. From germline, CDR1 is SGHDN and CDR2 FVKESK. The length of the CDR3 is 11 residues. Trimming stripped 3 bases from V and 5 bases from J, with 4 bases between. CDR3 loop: CASSQRTEAFF. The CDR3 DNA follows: TGTGCCAGCAGCCAGCGGACTGAAGCTTTCTTT.

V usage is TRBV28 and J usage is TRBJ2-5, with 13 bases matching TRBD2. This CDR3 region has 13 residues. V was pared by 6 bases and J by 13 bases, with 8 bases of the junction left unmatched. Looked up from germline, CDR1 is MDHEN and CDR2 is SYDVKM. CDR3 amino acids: CASSPGLAGTGYF. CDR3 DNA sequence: TGTGCCAGCAGCCCGGGACTAGCGGGGACGGGGTACTTC.

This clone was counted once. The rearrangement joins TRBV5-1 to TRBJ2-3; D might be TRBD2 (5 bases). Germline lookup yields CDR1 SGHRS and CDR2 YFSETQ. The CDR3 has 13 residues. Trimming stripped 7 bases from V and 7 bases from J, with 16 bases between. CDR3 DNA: TGCGCCAGCTCCATCGGGGAGCAGAATACGCAGTATTTT. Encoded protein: CASSIGEQNTQYF.

The DNA of the CDR3 is TGTGCCAGCGGACTAGCGGGACTCTCCTACGAGCAGTACGTC. Amino acid sequence: CASGLAGLSYEQYV. The V gene is TRBV21-1, the J gene TRBJ2-7; the DNA was not used to check the table's D call, TRBD2. TRBV21-1 is flagged as a pseudogene. The CDR3 sequence is 14 residues long.

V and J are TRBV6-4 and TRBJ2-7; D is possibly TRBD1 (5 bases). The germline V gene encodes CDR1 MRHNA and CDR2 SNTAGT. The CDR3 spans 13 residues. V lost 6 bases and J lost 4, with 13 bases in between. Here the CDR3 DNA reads TGTGCCAGCAGGGACAAACAGGCTTACGAGCAGTACGTC. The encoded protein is CASRDKQAYEQYV.

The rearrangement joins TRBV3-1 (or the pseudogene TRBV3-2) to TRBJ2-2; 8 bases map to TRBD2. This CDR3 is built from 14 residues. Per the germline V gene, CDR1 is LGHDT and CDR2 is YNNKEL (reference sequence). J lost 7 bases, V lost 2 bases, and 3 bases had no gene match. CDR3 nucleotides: TGTGCCAGCAGCCAAAAGCGGGGGTACGGGGAGCTGTTTTTT. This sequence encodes CASSQKRGYGELFF.

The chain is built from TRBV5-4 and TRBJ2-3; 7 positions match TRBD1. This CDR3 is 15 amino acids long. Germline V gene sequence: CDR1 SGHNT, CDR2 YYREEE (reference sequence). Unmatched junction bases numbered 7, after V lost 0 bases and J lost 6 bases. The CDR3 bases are TGTGCCAGCAGCTTGGGAGGGGGCAAAGGGGATACGCAGTATTTT. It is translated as CASSLGGGKGDTQYF.

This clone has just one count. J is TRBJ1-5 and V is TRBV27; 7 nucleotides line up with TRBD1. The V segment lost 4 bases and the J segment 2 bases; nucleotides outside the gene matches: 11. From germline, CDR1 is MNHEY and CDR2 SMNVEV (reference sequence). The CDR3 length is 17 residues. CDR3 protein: CASSSASDRVGNQPQHF. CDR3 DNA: TGTGCCAGCAGTTCAGCTTCTGACAGGGTGGGCAATCAGCCCCAGCATTTT.

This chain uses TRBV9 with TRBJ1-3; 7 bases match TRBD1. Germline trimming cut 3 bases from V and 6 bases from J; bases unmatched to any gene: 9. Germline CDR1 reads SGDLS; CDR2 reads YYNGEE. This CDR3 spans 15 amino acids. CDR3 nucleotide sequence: TGTGCCAGCAGCGCCTCGCCCGGGACAGCAAACACCATATATTTT. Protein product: CASSASPGTANTIYF.

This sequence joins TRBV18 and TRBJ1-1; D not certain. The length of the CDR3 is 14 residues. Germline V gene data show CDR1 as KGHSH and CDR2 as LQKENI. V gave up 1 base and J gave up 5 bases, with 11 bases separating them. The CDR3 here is CASSPQGGHTEAFF. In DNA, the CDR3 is TGTGCCAGCTCACCACAAGGAGGTCATACTGAAGCTTTCTTT.

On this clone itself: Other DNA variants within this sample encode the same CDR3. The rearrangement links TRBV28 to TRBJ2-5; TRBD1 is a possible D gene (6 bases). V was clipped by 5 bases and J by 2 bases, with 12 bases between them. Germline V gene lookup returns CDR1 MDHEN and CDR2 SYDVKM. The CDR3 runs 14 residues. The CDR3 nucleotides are TGTGCCAGCAGTGGTCGGACAGTTCAAGAGACCCAGTACTTC. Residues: CASSGRTVQETQYF.